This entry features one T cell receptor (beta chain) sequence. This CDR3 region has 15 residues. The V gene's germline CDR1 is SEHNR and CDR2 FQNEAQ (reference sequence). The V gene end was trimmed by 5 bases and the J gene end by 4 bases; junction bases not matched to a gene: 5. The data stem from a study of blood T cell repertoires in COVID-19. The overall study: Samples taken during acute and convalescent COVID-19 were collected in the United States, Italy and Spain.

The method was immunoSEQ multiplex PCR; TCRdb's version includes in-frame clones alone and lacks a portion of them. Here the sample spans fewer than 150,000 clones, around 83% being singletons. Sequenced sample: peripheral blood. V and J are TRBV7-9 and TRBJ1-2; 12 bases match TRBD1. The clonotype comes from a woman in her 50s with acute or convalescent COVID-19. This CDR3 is CASSGGQGASYGYTF. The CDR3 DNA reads TGTGCCAGCAGCGGGGGACAGGGGGCAAGCTATGGCTACACCTTC.